The rows below give T cell receptor beta chains drawn from one sample of a study of blood T cell repertoires in COVID-19. Assay used: immunoSEQ multiplex PCR; TCRdb lists only in-frame clones, some missing. This table has some 200,000 clones, approximately 86% appearing once. The sequenced sample was peripheral blood. Source of these receptors: a man aged 55 to 70 with COVID-19, enrolled during active disease. CDR3s include the opening cysteine and the closing phenylalanine or tryptophan. Each record gives: V gene, clone size, J gene, D gene, CDR3 length, CDR3 DNA, CDR3 protein. A D gene is named only where the DNA matches it firmly. A row's size may be missing; if present it is once, few, many or a size class.

V gene: TRBV27; clone size: -; J gene: TRBJ1-2; D gene: -; CDR3 length: 14; CDR3 DNA: TGTGCCAGCAGTTTAAGGGGGGGCTACTATGGCTACACCTTC; CDR3 protein: CASSLRGGYYGYTF
V gene: TRBV6-5; clone size: -; J gene: TRBJ2-1; D gene: -; CDR3 length: 11; CDR3 DNA: TGTGCCAGCAGTCAGGGTGCTGAGCAGTTCTTC; CDR3 protein: CASSQGAEQFF
V gene: TRBV19; clone size: -; J gene: TRBJ2-1; D gene: TRBD2; CDR3 length: 17; CDR3 DNA: TGTGCCAGTAATTCTCTAGGGACTAGCGGGATCGGCGATGAGCAGTTCTTC; CDR3 protein: CASNSLGTSGIGDEQFF
V gene: TRBV27; clone size: -; J gene: TRBJ2-1; D gene: TRBD2; CDR3 length: 12; CDR3 DNA: TGTGCCAGCAGTTTATCCGGGAGGGCGGAGTTCTTC; CDR3 protein: CASSLSGRAEFF
V gene: TRBV10-3; clone size: -; J gene: TRBJ2-2; D gene: -; CDR3 length: 18; CDR3 DNA: TGTGCCACCTCCGCCGGCTTACGGGGGATGGGGAACACCGGGGAGCTGTTTTTT; CDR3 protein: CATSAGLRGMGNTGELFF
V gene: TRBV7-9; clone size: -; J gene: TRBJ2-3; D gene: -; CDR3 length: 14; CDR3 DNA: TGTGCCAGCACCAAGAGGGCGGAGGGAGATACGCAGTATTTT; CDR3 protein: CASTKRAEGDTQYF
V gene: TRBV5-4; clone size: -; J gene: TRBJ1-1; D gene: -; CDR3 length: 14; CDR3 DNA: TGTGCCAGCAGCTTGGAACCGGGGAACACTGAAGCTTTCTTT; CDR3 protein: CASSLEPGNTEAFF
V gene: TRBV28; clone size: -; J gene: TRBJ2-1; D gene: TRBD2; CDR3 length: 15; CDR3 DNA: TGTGCCAGCAGTCCGAGCGGGAGGGCCTACAATGAGCAGTTCTTC; CDR3 protein: CASSPSGRAYNEQFF
V gene: TRBV2; clone size: -; J gene: TRBJ1-4; D gene: TRBD1; CDR3 length: 14; CDR3 DNA: TGTGCCAGTGGCTCGGACAGGGCTAATGAAAAACTGTTTTTT; CDR3 protein: CASGSDRANEKLFF
V gene: TRBV10-3; clone size: -; J gene: TRBJ1-4; D gene: TRBD1; CDR3 length: 15; CDR3 DNA: TGTGCCAGCACCGGGGGGACAGGCACTAATGAAAAACTGTTTTTT; CDR3 protein: CASTGGTGTNEKLFF
V gene: TRBV6-5; clone size: -; J gene: TRBJ1-2; D gene: TRBD1; CDR3 length: 14; CDR3 DNA: TGTGCCAGCAGTGACTCAGGGGGTACTTGGGGCTACACCTTC; CDR3 protein: CASSDSGGTWGYTF
V gene: TRBV5-1; clone size: -; J gene: TRBJ2-5; D gene: TRBD1; CDR3 length: 15; CDR3 DNA: TGCGCCAGCAGCTTGCCGCAGGGGGCAAGAGAGACCCAGTACTTC; CDR3 protein: CASSLPQGARETQYF
V gene: TRBV12-3/TRBV12-4; clone size: -; J gene: TRBJ1-1; D gene: TRBD1; CDR3 length: 13; CDR3 DNA: TGTGCCAGCAGTTTACAGGGGGACACTGAAGCTTTCTTT; CDR3 protein: CASSLQGDTEAFF
V gene: TRBV4-3; clone size: -; J gene: TRBJ1-3; D gene: -; CDR3 length: 17; CDR3 DNA: TGCGCCAGCAGCCAAGATCTTCGGTTTAGCTCTGGAAACACCATATATTTT; CDR3 protein: CASSQDLRFSSGNTIYF
V gene: TRBV5-1; clone size: -; J gene: TRBJ2-2; D gene: -; CDR3 length: 15; CDR3 DNA: TGCGCCAGCAGCTCGGCCGGGGGGCGGACCGGGGAGCTGTTTTTT; CDR3 protein: CASSSAGGRTGELFF
V gene: TRBV9; clone size: -; J gene: TRBJ1-3; D gene: -; CDR3 length: 15; CDR3 DNA: TGTGCCAGCAGCGCCTATGATGCTTCTGGAAACACCATATATTTT; CDR3 protein: CASSAYDASGNTIYF
V gene: TRBV28; clone size: -; J gene: TRBJ1-5; D gene: -; CDR3 length: 16; CDR3 DNA: TGTGCCAGCAGGGGAGGGGCCAGGGTCGGCAATCAGCCCCAGCATTTT; CDR3 protein: CASRGGARVGNQPQHF
V gene: TRBV27; clone size: few; J gene: TRBJ1-1; D gene: TRBD1; CDR3 length: 13; CDR3 DNA: TGTGCCAGCAGCCAGGGGGCATTGACTGAAGCTTTCTTT; CDR3 protein: CASSQGALTEAFF
V gene: TRBV5-1; clone size: -; J gene: TRBJ1-4; D gene: -; CDR3 length: 15; CDR3 DNA: TGCGCCAGCAGCTTGGAAGGGAAGGGAGGTGAAAAACTGTTTTTT; CDR3 protein: CASSLEGKGGEKLFF
V gene: TRBV19; clone size: -; J gene: TRBJ1-1; D gene: -; CDR3 length: 14; CDR3 DNA: TGTGCCAGTAGTTGGGGCAGCTTAAACACTGAAGCTTTCTTT; CDR3 protein: CASSWGSLNTEAFF
V gene: TRBV27; clone size: -; J gene: TRBJ2-5; D gene: -; CDR3 length: 14; CDR3 DNA: TGTGCCAGCAGAGAACCTGGGACATCAGAGACCCAGTACTTC; CDR3 protein: CASREPGTSETQYF
V gene: TRBV6-5; clone size: -; J gene: TRBJ2-2; D gene: TRBD2; CDR3 length: 15; CDR3 DNA: TGTGCCGCAGAAAAGTTAGCGGGTCTGACCGGGGAGCTGTTTTTT; CDR3 protein: CAAEKLAGLTGELFF
V gene: TRBV7-8; clone size: -; J gene: TRBJ2-7; D gene: -; CDR3 length: 13; CDR3 DNA: TGTGCCAGCAGCTTATCCAGGGGCTACGAGCAGTACTTC; CDR3 protein: CASSLSRGYEQYF
V gene: TRBV18; clone size: -; J gene: TRBJ1-5; D gene: TRBD1; CDR3 length: 15; CDR3 DNA: TGTGCCAGCTCACCCGGGACAGGGGTTCAGGAGCCCCAGCATTTT; CDR3 protein: CASSPGTGVQEPQHF
V gene: TRBV11-2; clone size: once; J gene: TRBJ1-1; D gene: TRBD1; CDR3 length: 18; CDR3 DNA: TGTGCCAGCAGCTGGAAGGGGGCTAGGTCGCAGCAGAACACTGAAGCTTTCTTT; CDR3 protein: CASSWKGARSQQNTEAFF
V gene: TRBV10-1; clone size: -; J gene: TRBJ2-2; D gene: -; CDR3 length: 12; CDR3 DNA: TGCGCCAGATCGATCAGGGACGGGGAGCTGTTTTTT; CDR3 protein: CARSIRDGELFF
V gene: TRBV6-5; clone size: -; J gene: TRBJ1-1; D gene: TRBD1; CDR3 length: 14; CDR3 DNA: TGTGCCAGCATCAAAGACAGGGGGTCTTTAGAAGCTTTCTTT; CDR3 protein: CASIKDRGSLEAFF
V gene: TRBV25-1; clone size: -; J gene: TRBJ1-5; D gene: TRBD1; CDR3 length: 15; CDR3 DNA: TGTGCCAGCAGTGCCTCCGGGACAGGGGTCCAGCCCCAGCATTTT; CDR3 protein: CASSASGTGVQPQHF
V gene: TRBV28; clone size: -; J gene: TRBJ1-3; D gene: -; CDR3 length: 18; CDR3 DNA: TGTGCCAGCAGTAACCACTTATACAGGGTGAAAACTGGAAACACCATATATTTT; CDR3 protein: CASSNHLYRVKTGNTIYF
V gene: TRBV21-1; clone size: -; J gene: TRBJ1-1; D gene: -; CDR3 length: 16; CDR3 DNA: TGTGCCAGCAGCCCCCTAGGGAGGGTTTCGAGCACTGAAGCTTTCTTT; CDR3 protein: CASSPLGRVSSTEAFF
V gene: TRBV5-6; clone size: -; J gene: TRBJ2-5; D gene: -; CDR3 length: 14; CDR3 DNA: TGTGCCAGCAGCTTGGCGGGGTTCCAAGAGACCCAGTACTTC; CDR3 protein: CASSLAGFQETQYF
V gene: TRBV3-1/TRBV3-2; clone size: once; J gene: TRBJ1-2; D gene: -; CDR3 length: 14; CDR3 DNA: TGTGCCAGCAGCCACGGGACGGAGGGCTATGGCTACACCTTC; CDR3 protein: CASSHGTEGYGYTF
V gene: TRBV30; clone size: -; J gene: TRBJ2-2; D gene: -; CDR3 length: 15; CDR3 DNA: TGTGCCTGGAATGCCGCAGGGTTGGTAACCGGGGAGCTGTTTTTT; CDR3 protein: CAWNAAGLVTGELFF
V gene: TRBV10-3; clone size: -; J gene: TRBJ1-2; D gene: TRBD1; CDR3 length: 14; CDR3 DNA: TGTGCCATCAGTGAGTCGCAGGGGGTAGGTGGCTACACCTTC; CDR3 protein: CAISESQGVGGYTF
V gene: TRBV20-1; clone size: -; J gene: TRBJ2-7; D gene: -; CDR3 length: 13; CDR3 DNA: TGCAGTGCGAGTAGCGGTTCCTCCTACGAGCAGTACTTC; CDR3 protein: CSASSGSSYEQYF
V gene: TRBV2; clone size: once; J gene: TRBJ1-6; D gene: TRBD1; CDR3 length: 16; CDR3 DNA: TGTGCCAGCAATTTAGACAGGGGGGGTTATAATTCACCCCTCCACTTT; CDR3 protein: CASNLDRGGYNSPLHF
V gene: TRBV5-1; clone size: -; J gene: TRBJ2-5; D gene: -; CDR3 length: 14; CDR3 DNA: TGCGCCAGCAGCTTGCTTGGACAGCAAGAGACCCAGTACTTC; CDR3 protein: CASSLLGQQETQYF
V gene: TRBV2; clone size: -; J gene: TRBJ2-6; D gene: -; CDR3 length: 14; CDR3 DNA: TGTGCCAGCAGTCAGGTCTCTGGGGCCAACGTCCTGACTTTC; CDR3 protein: CASSQVSGANVLTF
V gene: TRBV5-1; clone size: -; J gene: TRBJ1-1; D gene: TRBD1; CDR3 length: 14; CDR3 DNA: TGCGCCAGCAGCCAGGGACAGGGCTCGTTTCAAGCTTTCTTT; CDR3 protein: CASSQGQGSFQAFF
V gene: TRBV11-2; clone size: -; J gene: TRBJ1-2; D gene: TRBD1; CDR3 length: 15; CDR3 DNA: TGTGCCAGCAGCCTTATACGAGGGGGCCAAGGGGGCTACACCTTC; CDR3 protein: CASSLIRGGQGGYTF
V gene: TRBV5-1; clone size: -; J gene: TRBJ2-5; D gene: -; CDR3 length: 15; CDR3 DNA: TGCGCCAGCAGGGGAGAGGGAAGTTCGCAAGAGACCCAGTACTTC; CDR3 protein: CASRGEGSSQETQYF
V gene: TRBV7-9; clone size: -; J gene: TRBJ1-5; D gene: -; CDR3 length: 13; CDR3 DNA: TGTGCCAGCAGCTTAGAGCGGAATCAGCCCCAGCATTTT; CDR3 protein: CASSLERNQPQHF
V gene: TRBV18; clone size: once; J gene: TRBJ1-1; D gene: TRBD1; CDR3 length: 15; CDR3 DNA: TGTGCCAGCTCACCACCACAGGGACAGGGAACTGAAGCTTTCTTT; CDR3 protein: CASSPPQGQGTEAFF
V gene: TRBV10-2; clone size: few; J gene: TRBJ1-5; D gene: -; CDR3 length: 14; CDR3 DNA: TGCGCCAGCAGCGACGACAGTAGCAATCAGCCCCAGCATTTT; CDR3 protein: CASSDDSSNQPQHF
V gene: TRBV4-2; clone size: -; J gene: TRBJ2-1; D gene: -; CDR3 length: 16; CDR3 DNA: TGTGCCAGCAGCCAAGAAGCGGATAACTTACCCAATGAGCAGTTCTTC; CDR3 protein: CASSQEADNLPNEQFF
V gene: TRBV27; clone size: -; J gene: TRBJ1-1; D gene: -; CDR3 length: 14; CDR3 DNA: TGTGCCAGCAGTCCCCGACAGCGTCACACTGAAGCTTTCTTT; CDR3 protein: CASSPRQRHTEAFF
V gene: TRBV10-3; clone size: -; J gene: TRBJ1-1; D gene: TRBD1; CDR3 length: 14; CDR3 DNA: TGTGCCATCAGCAGGGACAGTAGTAACACTGAAGCTTTCTTT; CDR3 protein: CAISRDSSNTEAFF